These 8 T cell receptor beta chains were sequenced from one sample in a study of PD-1 blockade in classical Hodgkin lymphoma. Time point in this sample: cycle 4 day 1 (C4D1), after less than 7 weeks of nivolumab. After autologous stem cell transplantation all patients relapsed, and prior brentuximab vedotin exposure differed between cohorts. Only in-frame clones appear in the TCRdb table, and some are missing; sequencing was by immunoSEQ multiplex PCR. This table has 100,000 to 120,000 clones, over 85% appearing once. The source material was peripheral blood mononuclear cells (PBMCs), sampled before the fourth cycle of nivolumab. These receptor sequences come from a human donor with classical Hodgkin lymphoma.

The chain links TRBV9 to TRBJ2-7; TRBD2 matches 8 bases. The CDR3 is made up of 14 amino acids. Germline loops: CDR1 SGDLS, CDR2 YYNGEE. Trimming at V came to 0 bases and at J to 7 bases, leaving 6 bases not matched to a gene. Here the CDR3 reads CASSVDSGAVEQYF. The CDR3 bases are TGTGCCAGCAGCGTAGATAGCGGGGCCGTGGAGCAGTACTTC.

This chain joins TRBV6-5 and TRBJ2-1; possible D gene TRBD2, 6 bases. The germline V gene encodes CDR1 MNHEY and CDR2 SVGAGI. The V gene lost 4 bases and the J gene lost 6 bases, with 19 bases spanning the gap. This CDR3 has 16 residues. Here the CDR3 reads CASSFLAFTRGNEQFF. The CDR3 nucleotides are TGTGCCAGCAGTTTCCTAGCGTTCACCCGGGGCAATGAGCAGTTCTTC.

This clone occurred once. The V and J genes are TRBV5-4 and TRBJ1-5; D possibly corresponds to TRBD1 (5 bases). The CDR3 has 16 residues. Germline values: CDR1 SGHNT, CDR2 YYREEE (reference sequence). The V end was cut by 0 bases, the J end by 0 bases, with 10 bases between. CDR3 DNA sequence: TGTGCCAGCAGCTTGGAAATGGGGGTTAGCAATCAGCCCCAGCATTTT. Translation: CASSLEMGVSNQPQHF.

The rearrangement uses TRBV6-1 and TRBJ1-2, with 9 bases that match TRBD1. The germline V gene encodes CDR1 MNHNS and CDR2 SASEGT. This CDR3 is 15 amino acids long. J gave up 5 bases and V 3 bases, and 7 bases lay outside the gene matches. The CDR3 sequence: CASSEGTGNVYGYTF. The CDR3 DNA is TGTGCCAGCAGTGAGGGGACAGGGAATGTATATGGCTACACCTTC.

The chain has TRBV5-1 and TRBJ2-1, with 14 bases identical to TRBD2. J lost 1 base, V lost 4 bases, and 7 bases had no gene match. Germline V gene data show CDR1 as SGHRS and CDR2 as YFSETQ. The CDR3 consists of 18 residues. The CDR3 coding sequence is TGCGCCAGCAGCCATGGGACTAGCGGGAGATCGTCCTACAATGAGCAGTTCTTC. Protein: CASSHGTSGRSSYNEQFF. Variable domain in full (rest from reference TRBV5-1 and TRBJ2-1): KAGVTQTPRYLIKTRGQQVTLSCSPISGHRSVSWYQQTPGQGLQFLFEYFSETQRNKGNFPGRFSGRQFSNSRSEMNVSTLELGDSALYLCASSHGTSGRSSYNEQFFGPGTRLTVL.

This chain links TRBV19 with TRBJ2-1; 7 bases are a match to TRBD2. V dropped 7 bases and J dropped 0; count of bases not matched to a gene: 9. Germline loops: CDR1 LNHDA, CDR2 SQIVND (reference sequence). The CDR3 has 16 residues. CDR3 residues: CASNALGGSSYNEQFF. The CDR3 DNA reads TGTGCCAGTAATGCGTTGGGAGGGAGCTCCTACAATGAGCAGTTCTTC.

The V and J genes are TRBV30 and TRBJ2-1, with a possible D match to TRBD1 (6 bases). The V gene's germline CDR1 is GTSNPN and CDR2 SVGIG (reference sequence). The V end lost 4 bases, the J end lost 2 bases, and 12 bases lay between the germline ends. This CDR3 spans 14 amino acids. The CDR3 coding sequence is TGTGCCTGGAATTTTGAGGGGGCCTACAATGAGCAGTTCTTC. This sequence encodes CAWNFEGAYNEQFF.

The V gene is TRBV10-3, the J gene TRBJ1-5; D is ambiguous. The CDR3 loop spans 15 amino acids. Germline V gene sequence: CDR1 ENHRY, CDR2 SYGVKD. Trimming removed 0 bases at V and 5 bases at J, with 11 bases between. CDR3 DNA: TGTGCCATCAGTGAGTCGCGAGTCCTCGATCAGCCCCAGCATTTT. Protein: CAISESRVLDQPQHF.